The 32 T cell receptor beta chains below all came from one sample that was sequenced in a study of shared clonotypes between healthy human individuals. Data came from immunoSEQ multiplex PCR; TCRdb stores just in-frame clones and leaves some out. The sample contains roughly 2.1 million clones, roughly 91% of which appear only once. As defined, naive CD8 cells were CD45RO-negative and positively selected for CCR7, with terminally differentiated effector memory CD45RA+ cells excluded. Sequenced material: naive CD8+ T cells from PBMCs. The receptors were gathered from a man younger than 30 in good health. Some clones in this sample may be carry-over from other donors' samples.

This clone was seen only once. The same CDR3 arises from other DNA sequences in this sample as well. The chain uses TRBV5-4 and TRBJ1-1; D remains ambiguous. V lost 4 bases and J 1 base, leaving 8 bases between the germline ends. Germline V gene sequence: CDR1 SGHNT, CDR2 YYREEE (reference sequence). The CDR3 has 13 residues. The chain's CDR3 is CASSPGGNTEAFF. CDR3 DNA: TGTGCCAGCAGCCCGGGCGGGAACACTGAAGCTTTCTTT. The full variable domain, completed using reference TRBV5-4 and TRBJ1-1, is ETGVTQSPTHLIKTRGQQVTLRCSSQSGHNTVSWYQQALGQGPQFIFQYYREEENGRGNFPPRFSGLQFPNYSSELNVNALELDDSALYLCASSPGGNTEAFFGQGTRLTVV.

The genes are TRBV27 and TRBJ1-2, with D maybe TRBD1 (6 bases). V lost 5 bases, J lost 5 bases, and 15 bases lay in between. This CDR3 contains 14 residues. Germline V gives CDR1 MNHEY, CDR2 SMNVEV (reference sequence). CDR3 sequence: CASSPRTESYGYTF. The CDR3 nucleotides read TGTGCCAGCAGTCCACGGACAGAGTCTTATGGCTACACCTTC.

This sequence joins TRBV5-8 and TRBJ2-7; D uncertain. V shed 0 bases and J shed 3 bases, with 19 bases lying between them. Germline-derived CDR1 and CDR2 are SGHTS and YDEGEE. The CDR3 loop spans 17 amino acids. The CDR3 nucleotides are TGTGCCAGCAGCTTGGGTCTGCGAGTGGGCAGGAACTACGAGCAGTACTTC. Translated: CASSLGLRVGRNYEQYF. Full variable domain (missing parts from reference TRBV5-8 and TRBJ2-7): EAGVTQSPTHLIKTRGQQATLRCSPISGHTSVYWYQQALGLGLQFLLWYDEGEERNRGNFPPRFSGRQFPNYSSELNVNALELEDSALYLCASSLGLRVGRNYEQYFGPGTRLTVT.

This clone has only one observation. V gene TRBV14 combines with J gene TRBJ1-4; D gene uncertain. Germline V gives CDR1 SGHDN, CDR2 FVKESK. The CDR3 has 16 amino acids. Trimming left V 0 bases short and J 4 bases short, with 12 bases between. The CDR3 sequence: CASSQDHPGFNEKLFF. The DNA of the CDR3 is TGTGCCAGCAGCCAAGATCACCCGGGGTTTAATGAAAAACTGTTTTTT.

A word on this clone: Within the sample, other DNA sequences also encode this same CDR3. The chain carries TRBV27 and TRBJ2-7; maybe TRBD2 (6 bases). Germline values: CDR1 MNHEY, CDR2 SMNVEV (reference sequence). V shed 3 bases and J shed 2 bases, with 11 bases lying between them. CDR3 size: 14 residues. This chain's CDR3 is CASSFGSGAYEQYF. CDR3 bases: TGTGCCAGCAGTTTCGGGTCGGGAGCCTACGAGCAGTACTTC.

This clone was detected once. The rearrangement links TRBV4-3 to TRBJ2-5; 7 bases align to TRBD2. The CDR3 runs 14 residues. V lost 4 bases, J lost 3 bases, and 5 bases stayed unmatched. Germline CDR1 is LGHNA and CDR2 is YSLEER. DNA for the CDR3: TGCGCCAGCAGCCCCGGGACTACCGAAGAGACCCAGTACTTC. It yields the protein CASSPGTTEETQYF.

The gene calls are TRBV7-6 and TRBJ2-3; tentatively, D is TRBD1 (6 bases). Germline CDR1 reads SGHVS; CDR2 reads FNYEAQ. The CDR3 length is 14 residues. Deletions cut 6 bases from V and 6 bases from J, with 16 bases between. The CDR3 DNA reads TGTGCCAGCAGTTCCTCTGGGGGCGGGGATACGCAGTATTTT. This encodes CASSSSGGGDTQYF.

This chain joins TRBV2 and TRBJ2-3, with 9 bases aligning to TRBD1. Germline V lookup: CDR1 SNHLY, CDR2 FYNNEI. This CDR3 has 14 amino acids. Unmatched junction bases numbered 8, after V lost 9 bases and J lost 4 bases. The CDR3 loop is CASSPGQGADTQYF. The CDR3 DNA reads TGTGCCAGTTCTCCGGGACAGGGAGCAGATACGCAGTATTTT.

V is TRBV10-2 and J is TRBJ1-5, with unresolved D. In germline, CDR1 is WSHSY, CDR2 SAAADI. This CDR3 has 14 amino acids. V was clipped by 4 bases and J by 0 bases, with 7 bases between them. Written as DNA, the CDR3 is TGCGCCAGCAGTGCTCGTAATAGCAATCAGCCCCAGCATTTT. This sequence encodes CASSARNSNQPQHF.

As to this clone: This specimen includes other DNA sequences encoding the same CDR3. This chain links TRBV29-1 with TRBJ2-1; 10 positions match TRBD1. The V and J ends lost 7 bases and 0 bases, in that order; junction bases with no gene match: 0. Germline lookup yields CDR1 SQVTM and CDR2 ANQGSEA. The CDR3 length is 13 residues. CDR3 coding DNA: TGCAGCGGGACAGGGGGCTCCTACAATGAGCAGTTCTTC. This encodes CSGTGGSYNEQFF.

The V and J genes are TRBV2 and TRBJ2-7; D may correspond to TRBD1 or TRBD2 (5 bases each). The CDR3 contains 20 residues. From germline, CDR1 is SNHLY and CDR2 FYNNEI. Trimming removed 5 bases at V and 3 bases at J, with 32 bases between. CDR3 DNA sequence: TGTGCCAGCAGTCCAGGGAGAGGTCGGGAACGTGGGCTCGGTGGCTACGAGCAGTACTTC. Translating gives CASSPGRGRERGLGGYEQYF.

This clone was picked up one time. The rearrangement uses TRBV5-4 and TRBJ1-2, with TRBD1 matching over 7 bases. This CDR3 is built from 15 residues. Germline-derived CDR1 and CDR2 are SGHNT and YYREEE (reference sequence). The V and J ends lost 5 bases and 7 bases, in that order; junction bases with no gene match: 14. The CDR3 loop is CASRLQGSKPGGYTF. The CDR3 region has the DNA TGTGCCAGCAGGTTACAGGGGTCCAAGCCTGGTGGCTACACCTTC.

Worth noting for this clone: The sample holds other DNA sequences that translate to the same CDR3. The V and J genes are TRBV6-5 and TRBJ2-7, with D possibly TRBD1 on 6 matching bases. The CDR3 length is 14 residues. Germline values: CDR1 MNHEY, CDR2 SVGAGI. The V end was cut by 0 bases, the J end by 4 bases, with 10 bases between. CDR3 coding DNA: TGTGCCAGCAGTTACTCGACAGGAGCGTACGAGCAGTACTTC. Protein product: CASSYSTGAYEQYF.

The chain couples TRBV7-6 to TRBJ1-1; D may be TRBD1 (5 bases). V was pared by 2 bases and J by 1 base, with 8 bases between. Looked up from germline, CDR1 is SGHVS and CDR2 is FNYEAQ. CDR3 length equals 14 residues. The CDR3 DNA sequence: TGTGCCAGCAGCTTAATGGGACGGAACACTGAAGCTTTCTTT. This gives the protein CASSLMGRNTEAFF.

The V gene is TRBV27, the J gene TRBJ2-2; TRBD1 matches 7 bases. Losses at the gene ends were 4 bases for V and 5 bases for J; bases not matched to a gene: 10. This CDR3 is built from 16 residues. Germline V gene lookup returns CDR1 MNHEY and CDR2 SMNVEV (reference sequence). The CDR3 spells CASSSLWDRGTGELFF. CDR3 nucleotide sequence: TGTGCCAGCAGTTCCCTCTGGGACAGAGGTACCGGGGAGCTGTTTTTT.

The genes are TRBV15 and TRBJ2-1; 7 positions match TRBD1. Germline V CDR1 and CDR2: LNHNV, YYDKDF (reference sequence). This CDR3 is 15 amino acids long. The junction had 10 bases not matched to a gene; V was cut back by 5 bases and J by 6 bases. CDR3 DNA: TGTGCCACCAGCCCCCTGCCCAGGGGGAGCAATGAGCAGTTCTTC. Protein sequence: CATSPLPRGSNEQFF.

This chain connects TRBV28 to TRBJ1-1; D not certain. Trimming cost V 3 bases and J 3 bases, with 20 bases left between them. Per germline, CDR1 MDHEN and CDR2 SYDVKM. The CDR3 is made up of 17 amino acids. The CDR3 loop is CASSFHRGGVLDTEAFF. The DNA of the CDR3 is TGTGCCAGCAGTTTTCACCGGGGTGGGGTTTTGGACACTGAAGCTTTCTTT.

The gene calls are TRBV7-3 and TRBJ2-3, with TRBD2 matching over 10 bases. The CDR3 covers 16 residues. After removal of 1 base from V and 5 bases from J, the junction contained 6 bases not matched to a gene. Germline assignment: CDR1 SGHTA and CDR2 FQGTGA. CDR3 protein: CASSLSRSGRGDTQYF. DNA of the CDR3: TGTGCCAGCAGCTTAAGTCGGAGCGGGAGGGGAGATACGCAGTATTTT.

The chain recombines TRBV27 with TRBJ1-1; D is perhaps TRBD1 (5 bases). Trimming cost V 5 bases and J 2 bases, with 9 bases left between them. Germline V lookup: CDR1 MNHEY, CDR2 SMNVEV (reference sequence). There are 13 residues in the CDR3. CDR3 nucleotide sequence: TGTGCCAGCAGTGCGACAGTTAACACTGAAGCTTTCTTT. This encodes CASSATVNTEAFF.

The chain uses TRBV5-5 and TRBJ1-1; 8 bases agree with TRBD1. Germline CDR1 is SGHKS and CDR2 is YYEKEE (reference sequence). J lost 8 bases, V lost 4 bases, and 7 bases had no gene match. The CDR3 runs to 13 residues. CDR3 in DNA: TGTGCCAGCAGCCAAGACAGGGGAATCGAAGCTTTCTTT. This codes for CASSQDRGIEAFF.

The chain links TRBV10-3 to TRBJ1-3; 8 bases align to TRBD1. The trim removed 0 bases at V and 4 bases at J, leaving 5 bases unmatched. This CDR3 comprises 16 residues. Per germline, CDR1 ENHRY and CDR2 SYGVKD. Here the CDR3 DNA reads TGTGCCATCAGTGAGTCAACTCAGGGGGCCGGAAACACCATATATTTT. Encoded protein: CAISESTQGAGNTIYF.

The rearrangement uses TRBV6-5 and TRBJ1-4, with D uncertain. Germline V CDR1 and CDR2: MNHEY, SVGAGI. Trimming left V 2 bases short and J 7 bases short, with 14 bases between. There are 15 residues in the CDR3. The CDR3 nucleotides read TGTGCCAGCAGTTACGGGAGAGGAATCGCTGAAAAACTGTTTTTT. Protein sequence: CASSYGRGIAEKLFF.

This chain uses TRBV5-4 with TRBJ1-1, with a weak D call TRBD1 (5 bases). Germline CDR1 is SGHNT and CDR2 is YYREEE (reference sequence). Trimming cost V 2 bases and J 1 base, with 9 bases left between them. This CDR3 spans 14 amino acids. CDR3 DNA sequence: TGTGCCAGCAGCTTCCGGGGACGGAACACTGAAGCTTTCTTT. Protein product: CASSFRGRNTEAFF.

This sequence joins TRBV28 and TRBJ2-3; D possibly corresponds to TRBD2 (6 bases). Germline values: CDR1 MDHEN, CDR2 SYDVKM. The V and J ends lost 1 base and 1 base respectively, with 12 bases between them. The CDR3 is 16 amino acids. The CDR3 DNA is TGTGCCAGCAGTTTATTCGGGGGAGGAGGCACAGATACGCAGTATTTT. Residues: CASSLFGGGGTDTQYF.

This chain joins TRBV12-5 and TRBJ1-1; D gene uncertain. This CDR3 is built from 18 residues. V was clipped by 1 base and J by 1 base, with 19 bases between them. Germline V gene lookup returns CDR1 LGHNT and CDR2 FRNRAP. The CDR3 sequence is CASGLALPTGWGNTEAFF. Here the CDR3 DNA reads TGTGCTAGTGGTTTGGCTTTACCGACCGGATGGGGGAACACTGAAGCTTTCTTT. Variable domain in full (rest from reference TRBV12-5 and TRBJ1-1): DARVTQTPRHKVTEMGQEVTMRCQPILGHNTVFWYRQTMMQGLELLAYFRNRAPLDDSGMPKDRFSAEMPDATLATLKIQPSEPRDSAVYFCASGLALPTGWGNTEAFFGQGTRLTVV.

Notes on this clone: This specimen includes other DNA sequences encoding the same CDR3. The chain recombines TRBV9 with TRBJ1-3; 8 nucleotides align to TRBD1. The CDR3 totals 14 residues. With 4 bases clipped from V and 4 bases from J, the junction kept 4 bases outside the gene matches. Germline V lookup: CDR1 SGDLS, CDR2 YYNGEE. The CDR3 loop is CASSKTGAGNTIYF. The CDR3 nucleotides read TGTGCCAGCAGCAAGACAGGGGCCGGAAACACCATATATTTT.

The CDR3 nucleotides are TGTGCCAGCAGCTTGGAGAGGATAGGACTCTCTGGAAACACCATATATTTT. It codes for CASSLERIGLSGNTIYF. This sequence joins TRBV5-5 and TRBJ1-3; no definite D call. From germline, CDR1 is SGHKS and CDR2 YYEKEE (reference sequence). V gave up 0 bases and J gave up 0 bases, with 13 bases separating them. The CDR3 totals 17 residues.

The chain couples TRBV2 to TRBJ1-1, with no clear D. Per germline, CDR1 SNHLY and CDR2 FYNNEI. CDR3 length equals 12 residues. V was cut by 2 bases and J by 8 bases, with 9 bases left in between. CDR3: CASSENGREAFF. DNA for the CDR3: TGTGCCAGCAGTGAAAACGGCAGGGAAGCTTTCTTT.

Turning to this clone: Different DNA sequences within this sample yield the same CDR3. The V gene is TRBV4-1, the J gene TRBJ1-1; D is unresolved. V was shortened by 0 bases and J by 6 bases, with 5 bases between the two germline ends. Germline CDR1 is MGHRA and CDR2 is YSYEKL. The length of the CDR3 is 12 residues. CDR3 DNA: TGCGCCAGCAGCCAAGATCGGGCTGAAGCTTTCTTT. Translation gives CASSQDRAEAFF.

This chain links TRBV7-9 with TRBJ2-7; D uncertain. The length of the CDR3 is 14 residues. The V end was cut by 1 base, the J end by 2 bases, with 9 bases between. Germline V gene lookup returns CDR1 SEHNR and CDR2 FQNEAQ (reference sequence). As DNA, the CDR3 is TGTGCCAGCAGCTTAGAAGACGACACCTACGAGCAGTACTTC. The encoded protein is CASSLEDDTYEQYF.

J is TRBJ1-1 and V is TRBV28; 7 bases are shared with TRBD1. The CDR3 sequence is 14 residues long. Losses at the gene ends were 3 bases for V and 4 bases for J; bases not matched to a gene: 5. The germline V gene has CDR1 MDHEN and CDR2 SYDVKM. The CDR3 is CASSLRGRSTEAFF. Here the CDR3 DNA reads TGTGCCAGCAGTTTGAGGGGGCGAAGCACTGAAGCTTTCTTT.

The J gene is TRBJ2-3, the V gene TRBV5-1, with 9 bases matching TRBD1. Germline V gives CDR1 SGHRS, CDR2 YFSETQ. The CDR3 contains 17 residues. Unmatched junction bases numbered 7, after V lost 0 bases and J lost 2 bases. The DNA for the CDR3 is TGCGCCAGCAGCTTGGCGGGGACAGGGACTTCCACAGATACGCAGTATTTT. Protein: CASSLAGTGTSTDTQYF.